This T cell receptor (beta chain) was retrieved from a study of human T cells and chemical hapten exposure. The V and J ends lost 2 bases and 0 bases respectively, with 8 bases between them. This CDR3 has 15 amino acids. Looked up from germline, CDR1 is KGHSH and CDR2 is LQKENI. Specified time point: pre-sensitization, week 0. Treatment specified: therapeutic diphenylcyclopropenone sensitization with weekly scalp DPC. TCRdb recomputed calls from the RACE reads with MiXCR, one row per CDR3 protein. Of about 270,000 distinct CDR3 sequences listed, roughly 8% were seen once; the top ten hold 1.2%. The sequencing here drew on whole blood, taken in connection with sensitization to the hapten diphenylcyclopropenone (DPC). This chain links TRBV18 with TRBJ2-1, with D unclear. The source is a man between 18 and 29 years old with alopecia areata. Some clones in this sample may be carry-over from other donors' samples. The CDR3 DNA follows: TGTGCCAGCTCACCAATCTCGAGCTCCTACAATGAGCAGTTCTTC. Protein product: CASSPISSSYNEQFF.